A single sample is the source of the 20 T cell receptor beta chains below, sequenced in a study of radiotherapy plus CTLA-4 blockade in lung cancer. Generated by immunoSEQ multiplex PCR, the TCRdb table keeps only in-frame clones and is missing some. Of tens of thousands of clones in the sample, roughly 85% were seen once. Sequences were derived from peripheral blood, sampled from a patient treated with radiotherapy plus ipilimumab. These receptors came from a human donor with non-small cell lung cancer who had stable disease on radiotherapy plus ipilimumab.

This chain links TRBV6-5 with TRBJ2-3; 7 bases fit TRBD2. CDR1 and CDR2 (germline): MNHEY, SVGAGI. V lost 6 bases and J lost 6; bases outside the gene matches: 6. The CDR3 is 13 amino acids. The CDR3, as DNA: TGTGCCAGCAGCCCCCAACTAGCGGATACGCAGTATTTT. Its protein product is CASSPQLADTQYF.

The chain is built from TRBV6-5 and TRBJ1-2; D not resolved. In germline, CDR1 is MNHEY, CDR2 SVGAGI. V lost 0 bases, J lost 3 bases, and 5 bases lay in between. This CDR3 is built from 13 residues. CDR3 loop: CASSYSNDYGYTF. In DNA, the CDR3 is TGTGCCAGCAGTTACTCGAACGACTATGGCTACACCTTC.

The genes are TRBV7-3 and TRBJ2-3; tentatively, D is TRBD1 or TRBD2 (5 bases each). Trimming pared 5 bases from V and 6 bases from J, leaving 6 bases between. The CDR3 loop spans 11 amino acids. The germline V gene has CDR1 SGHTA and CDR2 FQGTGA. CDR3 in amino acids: CASSGDDTQYF. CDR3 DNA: TGTGCCAGCAGCGGGGACGATACGCAGTATTTT. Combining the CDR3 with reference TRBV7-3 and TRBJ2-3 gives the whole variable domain GAGVSQTPSNKVTEKGKYVELRCDPISGHTALYWYRQSLGQGPEFLIYFQGTGAADDSGLPNDRFFAVRPEGSVSTLKIQRTERGDSAVYLCASSGDDTQYFGPGTRLTVL.

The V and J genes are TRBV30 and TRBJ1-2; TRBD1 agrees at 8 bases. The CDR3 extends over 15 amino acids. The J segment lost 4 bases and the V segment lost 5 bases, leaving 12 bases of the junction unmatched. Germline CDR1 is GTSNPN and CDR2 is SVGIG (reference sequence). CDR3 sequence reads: CAWVPPGQERYGYTF. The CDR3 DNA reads TGTGCCTGGGTCCCCCCGGGACAGGAACGCTATGGCTACACCTTC. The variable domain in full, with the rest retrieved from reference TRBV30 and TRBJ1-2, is SQTIHQWPATLVQPVGSPLSLECTVEGTSNPNLYWYRQAAGRGLQLLFYSVGIGQISSEVPQNLSASRPQDRQFILSSKKLLLSDSGFYLCAWVPPGQERYGYTFGSGTRLTVV.

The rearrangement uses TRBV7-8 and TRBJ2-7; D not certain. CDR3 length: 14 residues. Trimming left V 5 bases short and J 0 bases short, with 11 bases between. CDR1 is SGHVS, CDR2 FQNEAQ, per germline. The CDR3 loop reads CASSPVRSSYEQYF. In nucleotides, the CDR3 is TGTGCCAGCAGCCCCGTTAGGAGCTCCTACGAGCAGTACTTC.

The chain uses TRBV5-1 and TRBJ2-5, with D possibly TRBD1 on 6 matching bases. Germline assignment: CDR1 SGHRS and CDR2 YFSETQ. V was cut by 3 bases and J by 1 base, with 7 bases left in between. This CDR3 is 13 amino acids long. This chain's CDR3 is CASSWTAQETQYF. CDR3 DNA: TGCGCCAGCAGCTGGACAGCCCAAGAGACCCAGTACTTC.

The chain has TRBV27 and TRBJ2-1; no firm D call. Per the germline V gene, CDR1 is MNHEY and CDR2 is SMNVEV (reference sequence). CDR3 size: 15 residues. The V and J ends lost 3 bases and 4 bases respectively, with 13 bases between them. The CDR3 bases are TGTGCCAGCAGTTTTGCGCCCCTTCAATACAATGAGCAGTTCTTC. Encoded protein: CASSFAPLQYNEQFF.

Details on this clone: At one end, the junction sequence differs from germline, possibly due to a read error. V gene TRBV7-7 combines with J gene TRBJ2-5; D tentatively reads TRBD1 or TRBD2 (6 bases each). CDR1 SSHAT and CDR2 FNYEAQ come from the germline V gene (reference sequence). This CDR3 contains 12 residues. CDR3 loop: CASSLGGMDQYF. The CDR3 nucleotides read TGTGCTAGCAGCTTAGGGGGGATGGACCAGTACTTC.

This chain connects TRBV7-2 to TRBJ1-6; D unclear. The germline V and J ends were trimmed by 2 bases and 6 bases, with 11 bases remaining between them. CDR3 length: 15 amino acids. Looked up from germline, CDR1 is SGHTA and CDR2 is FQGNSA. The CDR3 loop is CASSLISPSNSPLHF. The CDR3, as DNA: TGTGCCAGCAGCTTAATCTCCCCCTCTAATTCACCCCTCCACTTT.

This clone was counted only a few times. The CDR3 loop is CASSLGGSHSGNTIYF. CDR3 nucleotide sequence: TGTGCCAGCAGCTTAGGGGGCAGCCACTCTGGAAACACCATATATTTT. V and J are TRBV7-6 and TRBJ1-3; tentative D call: TRBD1 (5 bases). V was shortened by 1 base and J by 0 bases, with 10 bases between the two germline ends. This CDR3 contains 16 residues. Germline CDR1 is SGHVS and CDR2 is FNYEAQ.

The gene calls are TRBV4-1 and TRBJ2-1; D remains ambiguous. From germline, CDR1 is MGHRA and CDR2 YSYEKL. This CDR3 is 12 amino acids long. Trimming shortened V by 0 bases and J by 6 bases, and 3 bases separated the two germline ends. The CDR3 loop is CASSQEVNEQFF. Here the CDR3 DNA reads TGCGCCAGCAGCCAAGAGGTCAATGAGCAGTTCTTC.

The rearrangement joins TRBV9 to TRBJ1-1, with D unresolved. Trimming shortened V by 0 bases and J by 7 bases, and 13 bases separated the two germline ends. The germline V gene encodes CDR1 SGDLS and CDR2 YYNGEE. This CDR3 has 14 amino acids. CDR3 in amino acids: CASSVGLGEVEAFF. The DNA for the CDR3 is TGTGCCAGCAGCGTAGGTCTGGGCGAGGTTGAAGCTTTCTTT.

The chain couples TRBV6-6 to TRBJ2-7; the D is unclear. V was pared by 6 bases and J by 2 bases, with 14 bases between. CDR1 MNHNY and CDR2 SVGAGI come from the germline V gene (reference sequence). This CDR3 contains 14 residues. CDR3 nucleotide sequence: TGTGCCAGCAGGCTTGCACTCACTGCCTACGAGCAGTACTTC. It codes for CASRLALTAYEQYF.

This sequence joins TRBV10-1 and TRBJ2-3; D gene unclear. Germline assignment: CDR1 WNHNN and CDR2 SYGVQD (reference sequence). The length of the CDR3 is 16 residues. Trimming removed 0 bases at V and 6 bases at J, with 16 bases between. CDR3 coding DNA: TGCGCCAGCAGTGAGTCCTCCCACGGACCTAGGGATACGCAGTATTTT. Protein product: CASSESSHGPRDTQYF.

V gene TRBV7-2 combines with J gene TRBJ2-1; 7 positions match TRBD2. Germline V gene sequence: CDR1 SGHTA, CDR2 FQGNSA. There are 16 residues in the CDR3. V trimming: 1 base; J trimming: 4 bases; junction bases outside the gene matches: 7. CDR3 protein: CASSLVGGGAYNEQFF. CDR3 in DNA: TGTGCCAGCAGCTTAGTAGGCGGGGGAGCATACAATGAGCAGTTCTTC.

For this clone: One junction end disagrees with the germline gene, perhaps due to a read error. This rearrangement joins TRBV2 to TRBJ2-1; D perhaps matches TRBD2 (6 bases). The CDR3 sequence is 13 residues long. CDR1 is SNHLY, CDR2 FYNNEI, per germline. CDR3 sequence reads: CASTRDSYDEQFF. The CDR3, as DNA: TGTGCCAGCACCCGGGACTCCTACGATGAGCAGTTCTTC. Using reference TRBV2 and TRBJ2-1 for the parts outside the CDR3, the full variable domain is EPEVTQTPSHQVTQMGQEVILRCVPISNHLYFYWYRQILGQKVEFLVSFYNNEISEKSEIFDDQFSVERPDGSNFTLKIRSTKLEDSAMYFCASTRDSYDEQFFGPGTRLTVL.

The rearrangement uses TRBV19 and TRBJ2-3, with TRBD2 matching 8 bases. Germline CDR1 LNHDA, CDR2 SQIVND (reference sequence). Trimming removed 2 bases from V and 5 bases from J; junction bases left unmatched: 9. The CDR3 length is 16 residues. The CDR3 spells CASSIKGAGAGDTQYF. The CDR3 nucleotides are TGTGCCAGTAGTATAAAGGGAGCGGGGGCCGGAGATACGCAGTATTTT.

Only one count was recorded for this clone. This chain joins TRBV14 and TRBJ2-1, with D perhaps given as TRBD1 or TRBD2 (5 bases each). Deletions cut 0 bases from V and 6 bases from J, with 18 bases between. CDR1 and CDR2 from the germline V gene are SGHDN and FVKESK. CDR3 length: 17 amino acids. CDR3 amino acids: CASSQDWAGADPNEQFF. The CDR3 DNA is TGTGCCAGCAGCCAAGATTGGGCCGGGGCGGATCCCAATGAGCAGTTCTTC.

The CDR3 protein is CASSRKEAGSNQPQHF. The CDR3 DNA reads TGTGCCAGCTCCCGAAAGGAGGCAGGCAGCAATCAGCCCCAGCATTTT. This chain uses TRBV18 with TRBJ1-5; D ambiguous. The V gene's germline CDR1 is KGHSH and CDR2 LQKENI. V dropped 6 bases and J dropped 1 base, with 16 bases sitting between them. This CDR3 comprises 16 residues. Combining the CDR3 with reference TRBV18 and TRBJ1-5 gives the whole variable domain NAGVMQNPRHLVRRRGQEARLRCSPMKGHSHVYWYRQLPEEGLKFMVYLQKENIIDESGMPKERFSAEFPKEGPSILRIQQVVRGDSAAYFCASSRKEAGSNQPQHFGDGTRLSIL.

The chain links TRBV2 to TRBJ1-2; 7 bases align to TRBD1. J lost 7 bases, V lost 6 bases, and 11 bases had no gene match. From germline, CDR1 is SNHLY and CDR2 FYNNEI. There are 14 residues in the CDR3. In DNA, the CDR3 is TGTGCCAGCAGGCTGACAGGGAATGACCGTGGCTACACCTTC. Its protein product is CASRLTGNDRGYTF.